Reported below is one TCR beta chain. This sample is drawn from a study of shared clonotypes between healthy human individuals. Germline CDR1 is LNHDA and CDR2 is SQIVND (reference sequence). Trimming cost V 6 bases and J 10 bases; bases outside gene matches: 10. The CDR3 runs to 14 residues. Repertoires were generated with immunoSEQ multiplex PCR, while TCRdb's copy carries only in-frame clones and drops some. This sample has roughly 1,600,000 clones; just under 99% occur once, and the top ten carry over 0.3%. This chain connects TRBV19 to TRBJ2-5; 11 nucleotides agree with TRBD1. Sequenced material: naive CD4+ T cells sorted from blood. Subset here: CD45RA+ positively selected. The receptor was isolated from a young man in good health. In DNA, the CDR3 is TGTGCCAGTAGCTGGGACAGGGGGGGATTGGTCCAGTACTTC. This codes for CASSWDRGGLVQYF.